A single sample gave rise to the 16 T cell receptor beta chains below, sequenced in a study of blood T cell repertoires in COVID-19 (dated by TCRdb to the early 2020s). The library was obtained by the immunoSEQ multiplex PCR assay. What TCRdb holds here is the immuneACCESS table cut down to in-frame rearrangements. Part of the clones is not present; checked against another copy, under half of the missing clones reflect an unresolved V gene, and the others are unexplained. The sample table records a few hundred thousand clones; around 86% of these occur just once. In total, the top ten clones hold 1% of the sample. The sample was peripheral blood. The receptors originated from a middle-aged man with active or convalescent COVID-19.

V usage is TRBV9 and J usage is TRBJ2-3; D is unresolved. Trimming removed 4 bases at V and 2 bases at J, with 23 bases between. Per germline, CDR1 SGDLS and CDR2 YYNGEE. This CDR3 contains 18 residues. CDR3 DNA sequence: TGTGCCAGCAGCCCCCAACCATCGGTCCCACTCACCACAGATACGCAGTATTTT. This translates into CASSPQPSVPLTTDTQYF. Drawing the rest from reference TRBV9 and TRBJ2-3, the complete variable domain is DSGVTQTPKHLITATGQRVTLRCSPRSGDLSVYWYQQSLDQGLQFLIQYYNGEERAKGNILERFSAQQFPDLHSELNLSSLELGDSALYFCASSPQPSVPLTTDTQYFGPGTRLTVL.

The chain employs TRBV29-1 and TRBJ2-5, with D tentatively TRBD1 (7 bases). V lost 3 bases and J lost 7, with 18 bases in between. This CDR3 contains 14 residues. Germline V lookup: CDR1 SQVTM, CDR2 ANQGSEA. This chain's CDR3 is CSVDIPGGFGTQYF. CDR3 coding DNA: TGCAGCGTTGATATCCCAGGGGGGTTCGGGACCCAGTACTTC. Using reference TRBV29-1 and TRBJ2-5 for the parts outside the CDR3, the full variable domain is SAVISQKPSRDICQRGTSLTIQCQVDSQVTMMFWYRQQPGQSLTLIATANQGSEATYESGFVIDKFPISRPNLTFSTLTVSNMSPEDSSIYLCSVDIPGGFGTQYFGPGTRLLVL.

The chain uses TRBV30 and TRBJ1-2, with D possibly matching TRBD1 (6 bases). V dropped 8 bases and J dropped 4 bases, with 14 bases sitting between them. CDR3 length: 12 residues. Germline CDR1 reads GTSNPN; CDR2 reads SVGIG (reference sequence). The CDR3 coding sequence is TGTGCCAGTAACAGGGAGAGCTATGGCTACACCTTC. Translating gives CASNRESYGYTF.

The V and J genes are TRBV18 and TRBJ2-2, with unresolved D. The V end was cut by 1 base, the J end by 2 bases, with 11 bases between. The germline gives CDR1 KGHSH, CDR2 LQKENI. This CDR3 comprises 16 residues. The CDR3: CASSPQFTANTGELFF. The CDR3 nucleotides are TGTGCCAGCTCACCACAGTTCACTGCTAACACCGGGGAGCTGTTTTTT.

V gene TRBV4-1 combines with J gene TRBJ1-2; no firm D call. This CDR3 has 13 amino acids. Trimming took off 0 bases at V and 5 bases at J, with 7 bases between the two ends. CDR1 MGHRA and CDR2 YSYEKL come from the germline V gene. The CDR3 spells CASSQDADYGYTF. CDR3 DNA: TGCGCCAGCAGCCAAGATGCAGATTATGGCTACACCTTC.

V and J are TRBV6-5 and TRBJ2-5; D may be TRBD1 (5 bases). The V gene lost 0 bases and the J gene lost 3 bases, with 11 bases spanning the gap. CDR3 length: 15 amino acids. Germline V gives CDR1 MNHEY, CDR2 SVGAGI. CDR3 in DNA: TGTGCCAGCAGTTACTCCTTTGGCAGGGAAGAGACCCAGTACTTC. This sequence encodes CASSYSFGREETQYF.

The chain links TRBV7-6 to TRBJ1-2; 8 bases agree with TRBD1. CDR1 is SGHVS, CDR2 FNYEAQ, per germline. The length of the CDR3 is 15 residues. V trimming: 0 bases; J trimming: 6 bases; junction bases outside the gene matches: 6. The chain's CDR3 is CASSLALGQADGYTF. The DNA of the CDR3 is TGTGCCAGCAGCTTAGCGTTGGGACAGGCTGATGGCTACACCTTC.

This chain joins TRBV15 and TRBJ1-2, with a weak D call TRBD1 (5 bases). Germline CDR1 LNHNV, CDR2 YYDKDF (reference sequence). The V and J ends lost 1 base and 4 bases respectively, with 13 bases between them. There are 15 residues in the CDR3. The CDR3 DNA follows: TGTGCCACCAGCAGAGCGGAGGGGCTTGGCTATGGCTACACCTTC. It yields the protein CATSRAEGLGYGYTF. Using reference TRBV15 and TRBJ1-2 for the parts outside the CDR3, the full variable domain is DAMVIQNPRYQVTQFGKPVTLSCSQTLNHNVMYWYQQKSSQAPKLLFHYYDKDFNNEADTPDNFQSRRPNTSFCFLDIRSPGLGDTAMYLCATSRAEGLGYGYTFGSGTRLTVV.

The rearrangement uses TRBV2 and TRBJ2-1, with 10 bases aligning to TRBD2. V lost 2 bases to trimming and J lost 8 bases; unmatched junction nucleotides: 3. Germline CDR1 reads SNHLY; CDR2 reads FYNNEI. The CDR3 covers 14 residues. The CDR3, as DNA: TGTGCCAGCAGTGAAAGGCTAGCGGGAGATGAGCAGTTCTTC. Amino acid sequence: CASSERLAGDEQFF. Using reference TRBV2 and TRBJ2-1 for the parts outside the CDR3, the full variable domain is EPEVTQTPSHQVTQMGQEVILRCVPISNHLYFYWYRQILGQKVEFLVSFYNNEISEKSEIFDDQFSVERPDGSNFTLKIRSTKLEDSAMYFCASSERLAGDEQFFGPGTRLTVL.

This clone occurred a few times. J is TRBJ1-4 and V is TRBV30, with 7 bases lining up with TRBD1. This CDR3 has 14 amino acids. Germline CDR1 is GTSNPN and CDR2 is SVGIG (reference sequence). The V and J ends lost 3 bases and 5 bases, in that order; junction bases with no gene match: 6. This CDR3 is CAWRDGTVNEKLFF. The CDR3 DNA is TGTGCCTGGAGGGACGGGACAGTAAATGAAAAACTGTTTTTT.

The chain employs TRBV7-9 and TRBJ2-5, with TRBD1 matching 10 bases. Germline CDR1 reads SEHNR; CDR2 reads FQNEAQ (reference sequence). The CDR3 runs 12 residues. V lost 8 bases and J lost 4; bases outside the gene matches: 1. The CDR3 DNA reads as TGTGCCAGCCGGACAGGGGGAGAGACCCAGTACTTC. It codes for CASRTGGETQYF.

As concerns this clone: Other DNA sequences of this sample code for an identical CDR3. Here the CDR3 DNA reads TGCGCCAGCAGCTTTGACTTCACCGGGGAGCTGTTTTTT. It encodes CASSFDFTGELFF. The rearrangement links TRBV5-1 to TRBJ2-2, with unresolved D. In germline, CDR1 is SGHRS, CDR2 YFSETQ. This CDR3 comprises 13 residues. Trimming shortened V by 2 bases and J by 4 bases, and 6 bases separated the two germline ends.

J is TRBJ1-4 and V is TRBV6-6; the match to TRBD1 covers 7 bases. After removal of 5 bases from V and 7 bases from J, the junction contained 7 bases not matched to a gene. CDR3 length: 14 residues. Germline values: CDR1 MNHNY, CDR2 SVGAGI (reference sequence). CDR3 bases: TGTGCCAGCAGTACCGGGACAGTCTCTGAAAAACTGTTTTTT. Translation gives CASSTGTVSEKLFF.

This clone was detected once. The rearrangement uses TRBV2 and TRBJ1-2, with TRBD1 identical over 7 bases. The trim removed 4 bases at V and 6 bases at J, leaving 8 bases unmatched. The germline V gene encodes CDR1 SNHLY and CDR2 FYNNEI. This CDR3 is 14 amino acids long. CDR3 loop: CASSVKGAGDGYTF. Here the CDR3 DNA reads TGTGCCAGCAGTGTGAAGGGGGCGGGTGATGGCTACACCTTC. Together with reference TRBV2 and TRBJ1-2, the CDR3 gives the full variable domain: EPEVTQTPSHQVTQMGQEVILRCVPISNHLYFYWYRQILGQKVEFLVSFYNNEISEKSEIFDDQFSVERPDGSNFTLKIRSTKLEDSAMYFCASSVKGAGDGYTFGSGTRLTVV.

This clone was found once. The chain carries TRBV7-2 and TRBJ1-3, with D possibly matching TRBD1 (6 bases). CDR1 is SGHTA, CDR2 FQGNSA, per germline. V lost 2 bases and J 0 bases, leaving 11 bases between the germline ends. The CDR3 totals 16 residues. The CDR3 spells CASSLSTGYSGNTIYF. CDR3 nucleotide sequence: TGTGCCAGCAGCTTATCCACAGGGTACTCTGGAAACACCATATATTTT.

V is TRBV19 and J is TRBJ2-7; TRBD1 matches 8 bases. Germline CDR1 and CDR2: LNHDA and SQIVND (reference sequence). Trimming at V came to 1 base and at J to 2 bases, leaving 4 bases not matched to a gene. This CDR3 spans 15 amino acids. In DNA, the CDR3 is TGTGCCAGTAGTATAGCCCCGACAGGGGCCTACGAGCAGTACTTC. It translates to CASSIAPTGAYEQYF.